The rows below give T cell receptor beta chains drawn from one sample of a study of PD-L1 blockade in urothelial cancer. Only in-frame clones appear in the TCRdb table, and some are missing; sequencing was by immunoSEQ multiplex PCR. The sample carries over 100,000 clones, 80% to 95% recorded once. The sample was PBMCs, taken around atezolizumab (anti-PD-L1) treatment. These receptor sequences come from a man aged 55 to 70 with urothelial cancer. Both conserved end residues are part of each CDR3. D genes are given only for firm matches. Clone size is given for some rows only: seen once, a few or many times, or a class if the clone is expanded.

clone_size	v_call	d_call	j_call	cdr3_aa	cdr3_nt
-	TRBV30	-	TRBJ1-3	CAWSVGGALGNTIYF	TGTGCCTGGAGTGTTGGGGGGGCGCTAGGAAACACCATATATTTT
-	TRBV19	-	TRBJ1-3	CASSTGTPPISGNTIYF	TGTGCCAGTAGTACCGGGACACCACCGATCTCTGGAAACACCATATATTTT
-	TRBV6-1	-	TRBJ2-2	CASTLTNTGELFF	TGTGCCAGCACCCTAACGAACACCGGGGAGCTGTTTTTT
-	TRBV7-2	-	TRBJ1-5	CASSLVPGGAFNQPQHF	TGTGCCAGCAGCTTAGTCCCTGGAGGGGCCTTCAATCAGCCCCAGCATTTT
-	TRBV19	-	TRBJ2-3	CASSDQRVTDTQYF	TGTGCCAGTAGTGATCAGCGGGTCACAGATACGCAGTATTTT
-	TRBV2	-	TRBJ1-2	CASSVRDNYGYTF	TGTGCCAGCAGTGTTAGAGATAACTATGGCTACACCTTC
once	TRBV7-3	-	TRBJ1-1	CASSFSGQMNTEAFF	TGTGCCAGCAGCTTTAGTGGACAGATGAACACTGAAGCTTTCTTT
-	TRBV21-1	-	TRBJ2-7	CASSKAGGAIDEQYF	TGTGCCAGCAGCAAAGCAGGGGGCGCGATCGACGAGCAGTACTTC
-	TRBV7-2	-	TRBJ2-5	CASSPLTGGQETQYF	TGTGCCAGCAGCCCCTTGACTGGCGGGCAAGAGACCCAGTACTTC
-	TRBV19	-	TRBJ2-1	CASSINSGRRSNEQFF	TGTGCCAGTAGTATAAATTCAGGGAGGAGGTCCAATGAGCAGTTCTTC
-	TRBV19	TRBD1	TRBJ1-1	CASRGQGLNTEAFF	TGTGCCAGTAGGGGACAGGGATTGAACACTGAAGCTTTCTTT
-	TRBV12-5	-	TRBJ2-5	CASGADSWETQYF	TGTGCTAGTGGCGCCGACTCCTGGGAGACCCAGTACTTC
-	TRBV25-1	-	TRBJ2-6	CASRVDTSSGANVLTF	TGTGCCAGCAGAGTGGACACCAGCTCTGGGGCCAACGTCCTGACTTTC
-	TRBV5-1	TRBD2	TRBJ2-1	CASSPLAASNNEQFF	TGCGCCAGCAGTCCACTAGCGGCGAGTAACAATGAGCAGTTCTTC
-	TRBV7-9	TRBD1	TRBJ2-7	CASSSGQAFYEQYF	TGTGCCAGCAGCTCCGGACAGGCTTTCTACGAGCAGTACTTC
-	TRBV6-5	-	TRBJ1-1	CASSLGGSEAFF	TGTGCCAGCAGTTTGGGGGGGTCTGAAGCTTTCTTT
-	TRBV11-1	-	TRBJ1-5	CASSLVAEGPQHF	TGTGCCAGCAGCTTAGTGGCGGAGGGGCCCCAGCATTTT
once	TRBV18	TRBD1	TRBJ1-2	CASSAGTGGSYGYTF	TGTGCCAGCTCAGCGGGGACAGGGGGCAGCTATGGCTACACCTTC
-	TRBV4-3	TRBD2	TRBJ2-3	CASSQDSGGTDTQYF	TGCGCCAGCAGCCAAGATAGCGGGGGCACAGATACGCAGTATTTT
-	TRBV7-2	TRBD1	TRBJ2-7	CASSALGTAYEQYF	TGTGCCAGCAGCGCACTCGGGACAGCCTACGAGCAGTACTTC
-	TRBV7-2	-	TRBJ2-7	CASSLWSEGAYEQYF	TGTGCCAGCAGCTTATGGTCCGAGGGTGCCTACGAGCAGTACTTC
-	TRBV5-1	-	TRBJ1-4	CASSLDTANEKLFF	TGCGCCAGCAGCTTGGATACAGCTAATGAAAAACTGTTTTTT
-	TRBV6-5	TRBD1	TRBJ1-2	CASRSDRGGNYGYTF	TGTGCCAGCAGATCGGACAGGGGAGGTAACTATGGCTACACCTTC
-	TRBV11-2	TRBD1	TRBJ2-1	CAIPVGTGLGNEQFF	TGTGCCATACCGGTAGGGACAGGGCTGGGCAATGAGCAGTTCTTC
-	TRBV21-1	-	TRBJ2-7	CASSKTSGRTYEQYF	TGTGCCAGCAGCAAAACTAGCGGGCGGACCTACGAGCAGTACTTC
-	TRBV11-3	-	TRBJ2-2	CASSLGQGPTGELFF	TGTGCCAGCAGCTTGGGGCAGGGGCCCACCGGGGAGCTGTTTTTT
-	TRBV2	TRBD2	TRBJ2-1	CASSWLAGVQYSLF	TGTGCCAGCAGCTGGCTAGCGGGGGTCCAATACTCACTCTTC
-	TRBV5-1	-	TRBJ1-2	CASSLSDSNSYGYTF	TGCGCCAGCAGCTTATCTGACAGCAACTCCTATGGCTACACCTTC
-	TRBV20-1	-	TRBJ1-4	CSARRYEKLFF	TGCAGTGCTAGGCGATATGAAAAACTGTTTTTT
-	TRBV5-1	TRBD1	TRBJ2-7	CASSVGTGRYEGQYF	TGCGCCAGCAGCGTTGGGACAGGCCGCTACGAAGGGCAGTACTTC
-	TRBV5-1	-	TRBJ2-5	CASSLWGGRETQYF	TGCGCCAGCAGCTTGTGGGGGGGCCGGGAGACCCAGTACTTC
-	TRBV4-2	-	TRBJ1-4	CASGGGPNEKLFF	TGTGCCAGCGGGGGGGGCCCTAATGAAAAACTGTTTTTT
once	TRBV5-1	-	TRBJ2-7	CASSLGVGYYEQYF	TGCGCCAGCAGTTTAGGGGTAGGGTACTACGAGCAGTACTTC
-	TRBV19	-	TRBJ1-1	CASSQGWDTEAFF	TGTGCCAGTAGTCAGGGATGGGACACTGAAGCTTTCTTT
-	TRBV6-6	TRBD1	TRBJ2-5	CASSPTGAQETQYF	TGTGCCAGCAGTCCGACAGGGGCTCAAGAGACCCAGTACTTC
-	TRBV10-3	TRBD1	TRBJ2-1	CAIRDRVSDEQFF	TGTGCCATCAGGGACAGGGTCAGCGATGAGCAGTTCTTC
-	TRBV5-4	-	TRBJ2-2	CASSSRDNLTGELFF	TGTGCCAGCAGCTCCCGGGACAACCTCACCGGGGAGCTGTTTTTT
-	TRBV30	TRBD1	TRBJ1-2	CAWSAAGTGIYGYTF	TGTGCCTGGAGTGCCGCCGGGACAGGTATCTATGGCTACACCTTC
-	TRBV4-1	-	TRBJ1-1	CASSQEAGYPSTEAFF	TGCGCCAGCAGCCAAGAGGCGGGCTACCCGTCCACTGAAGCTTTCTTT
-	TRBV19	TRBD1	TRBJ1-6	CASSTYGQGAPPLHF	TGTGCCAGTAGTACCTACGGACAGGGTGCGCCACCCCTCCACTTT
-	TRBV4-3	-	TRBJ1-5	CASSQDRYNQPQHF	TGCGCCAGCAGCCAAGACCGCTACAATCAGCCCCAGCATTTT
-	TRBV9	-	TRBJ2-7	CASSGRAGEQYF	TGTGCCAGCAGCGGGAGGGCCGGCGAGCAGTACTTC
-	TRBV6-9	TRBD2	TRBJ2-5	CASSLPGLAIPQETQYF	TGTGCCAGCAGTTTACCGGGACTAGCGATCCCTCAAGAGACCCAGTACTTC
-	TRBV5-5	-	TRBJ1-2	CASSLSETGYTF	TGTGCCAGCAGCTTGTCAGAAACTGGCTACACCTTC
-	TRBV19	-	TRBJ1-1	CASSMGGNTEAFF	TGTGCCAGTAGTATGGGGGGGAACACTGAAGCTTTCTTT